The entry below describes one T cell receptor beta chain. This CDR3 is missing its conserved last phenylalanine or tryptophan, likely due to a read error. The entry originates in a study of T cell repertoires in cytomegalovirus infection. Germline V gene sequence: CDR1 SGHVS, CDR2 FNYEAQ. Trimming pared 6 bases from V and 3 bases from J, leaving 17 bases between. The CDR3 contains 15 residues. TCRdb recomputed calls from the reads with MiXCR, one row per CDR3 protein. The table includes 230,000 or so distinct CDR3 sequences, approximately 15% detected once. The sequenced sample consisted of CD8+ T cells from PBMCs. The TCR originated in a human donor in good health (CMV status not recorded). Some clones in this sample may be carry-over from other donors' samples. V and J are TRBV7-6 and TRBJ1-1, with a weak D call TRBD1 (6 bases). The CDR3 loop is CASREIQGSDTEAFL. The CDR3, as DNA: TGTGCCAGCAGGGAAATACAGGGATCGGACACTGAAGCTTTCCTT.